The 12 T cell receptor beta chains given below trace back to one sample, sequenced in a study of Ad26.COV2.S vaccination and SARS-CoV-2 variants. Only in-frame clones appear in the TCRdb table, and some are missing; sequencing was by immunoSEQ multiplex PCR. The sample records about 680,000 clones, 70% to 90% being singletons. Treatment denoted: 15 to 20 received Ad26.COV2.S at low or high dose, single or two shots; about 5 received placebo; per-sample allocation not given. Collection of samples fell on day 63 after the first vaccine or placebo injection. Sequences were derived from peripheral blood, sampled in a trial of Ad26.COV2.S vaccine versus placebo. The receptor set was obtained from a person between 18 and 59 years old who received the Ad26.COV2.S COVID-19 vaccine or a placebo.

This clone appeared a single time. This chain uses TRBV9 with TRBJ1-1; D possibly corresponds to TRBD1 (6 bases). The CDR3 has 17 amino acids. The V end lost 1 base, the J end lost 1 base, and 17 bases lay between the germline ends. Germline values: CDR1 SGDLS, CDR2 YYNGEE. The CDR3 region has the DNA TGTGCCAGCAGCGTACTGGGGGGCGCGGTATCGAACACTGAAGCTTTCTTT. Translated, it gives CASSVLGGAVSNTEAFF.

The table lists this clone with a few counts. V usage is TRBV10-3 and J usage is TRBJ1-1; 8 bases are shared with TRBD1. Germline CDR1 reads ENHRY; CDR2 reads SYGVKD. With V trimmed by 6 bases and J by 1 base, 1 base remained unmatched. This CDR3 is built from 13 residues. The CDR3 is CAIRDRENTEAFF. CDR3 DNA sequence: TGTGCCATCAGGGACAGGGAGAACACTGAAGCTTTCTTT.

The chain has TRBV5-1 and TRBJ2-1; TRBD2 might be the D (5 bases). Germline V CDR1 and CDR2: SGHRS, YFSETQ. The CDR3 extends over 14 amino acids. Trimming removed 0 bases at V and 7 bases at J, with 11 bases between. CDR3 amino acids: CASSLVAGPNEQFF. For the CDR3, the DNA is TGCGCCAGCAGCTTGGTGGCGGGCCCAAATGAGCAGTTCTTC.

This rearrangement joins TRBV10-3 to TRBJ2-7, with D perhaps matching TRBD2 (5 bases). Trimming removed 0 bases from V and 3 bases from J, with 6 bases in between. Germline V gene sequence: CDR1 ENHRY, CDR2 SYGVKD. CDR3 length: 13 residues. The CDR3 sequence: CAISESSVYEQYF. The CDR3 DNA reads as TGTGCCATCAGTGAGTCTAGCGTCTACGAGCAGTACTTC.

This chain connects TRBV24-1 to TRBJ1-2, with 7 bases fitting TRBD1. The CDR3 has 16 residues. With V trimmed by 4 bases and J by 3 bases, 10 bases remained unmatched. In germline, CDR1 is KGHDR, CDR2 SFDVKD. The DNA of the CDR3 is TGTGCCACCAGTGAGTCGGGGCAGGGGGAGGACTATGGCTACACCTTC. This codes for CATSESGQGEDYGYTF.

The chain employs TRBV7-2 and TRBJ2-7; 10 bases agree with TRBD2. Germline V gene lookup returns CDR1 SGHTA and CDR2 FQGNSA. The CDR3 runs 15 residues. Trimming removed 6 bases from V and 3 bases from J; junction bases left unmatched: 8. Here the CDR3 reads CASRVGASGSYEQYF. The CDR3 nucleotides are TGTGCCAGCAGGGTCGGGGCTAGCGGGAGCTACGAGCAGTACTTC. Complete variable domain (other parts from reference TRBV7-2 and TRBJ2-7): GAGVSQSPSNKVTEKGKDVELRCDPISGHTALYWYRQSLGQGLEFLIYFQGNSAPDKSGLPSDRFSAERTGGSVSTLTIQRTQQEDSAVYLCASRVGASGSYEQYFGPGTRLTVT.

This chain joins TRBV7-2 and TRBJ2-4; D perhaps matches TRBD2 (6 bases). CDR3 size: 14 residues. V shed 8 bases and J shed 0 bases, with 11 bases lying between them. CDR1 and CDR2 (germline): SGHTA, FQGNSA. Here the CDR3 DNA reads TGTGCCAGCGGGTTGGGAGGAGCCAAAAACATTCAGTACTTC. The encoded protein is CASGLGGAKNIQYF. Together with reference TRBV7-2 and TRBJ2-4, the CDR3 gives the full variable domain: GAGVSQSPSNKVTEKGKDVELRCDPISGHTALYWYRQSLGQGLEFLIYFQGNSAPDKSGLPSDRFSAERTGGSVSTLTIQRTQQEDSAVYLCASGLGGAKNIQYFGAGTRLSVL.

This clone was seen once. This sequence joins TRBV7-9 and TRBJ1-6, with 7 bases matching TRBD1. Per germline, CDR1 SEHNR and CDR2 FQNEAQ (reference sequence). The junction had 8 bases not matched to a gene; V was cut back by 5 bases and J by 7 bases. CDR3 length equals 15 residues. For the CDR3, the DNA is TGTGCCAGCAGCCGGACGGGACAGTTGAATTCACCCCTCCACTTT. This gives the protein CASSRTGQLNSPLHF.

This clone was counted between two and nine times. This chain connects TRBV7-9 to TRBJ1-3; D may be TRBD1 (5 bases). Germline V gene sequence: CDR1 SEHNR, CDR2 FQNEAQ (reference sequence). Trimming pared 0 bases from V and 4 bases from J, leaving 10 bases between. This CDR3 spans 15 amino acids. CDR3 coding DNA: TGTGCCAGCAGCTTAGCGGGGACGGAAGGAAACACCATATATTTT. This encodes CASSLAGTEGNTIYF.

The chain combines TRBV25-1 with TRBJ2-1; possibly TRBD1 for D (6 bases). Germline V lookup: CDR1 MGHDK, CDR2 SYGVNS. The V and J ends lost 2 bases and 7 bases respectively, with 12 bases between them. This CDR3 region has 14 residues. DNA for the CDR3: TGTGCCAGCAGTGAAAGTACAGGGCTTAATGAGCAGTTCTTC. Translating it yields CASSESTGLNEQFF.

V is TRBV19 and J is TRBJ1-6; D possibly corresponds to TRBD1 (5 bases). The CDR3 contains 15 residues. Germline-derived CDR1 and CDR2 are LNHDA and SQIVND (reference sequence). The ends were cut back, 6 bases at V and 1 base at J, with 10 bases in the middle. The CDR3 loop is CASSQGLSYNSPLHF. The CDR3 DNA reads TGTGCCAGTAGCCAGGGTTTGTCCTATAATTCACCCCTCCACTTT.

The gene calls are TRBV7-3 and TRBJ1-1, with TRBD1 matching over 8 bases. Germline trimming cut 5 bases from V and 4 bases from J; bases unmatched to any gene: 3. The germline CDR1 and CDR2 sequences are SGHTA and FQGTGA. This CDR3 has 13 residues. The CDR3 is CASSPTGGTEAFF. CDR3 sequence (DNA): TGTGCCAGCAGCCCTACAGGGGGCACTGAAGCTTTCTTT.